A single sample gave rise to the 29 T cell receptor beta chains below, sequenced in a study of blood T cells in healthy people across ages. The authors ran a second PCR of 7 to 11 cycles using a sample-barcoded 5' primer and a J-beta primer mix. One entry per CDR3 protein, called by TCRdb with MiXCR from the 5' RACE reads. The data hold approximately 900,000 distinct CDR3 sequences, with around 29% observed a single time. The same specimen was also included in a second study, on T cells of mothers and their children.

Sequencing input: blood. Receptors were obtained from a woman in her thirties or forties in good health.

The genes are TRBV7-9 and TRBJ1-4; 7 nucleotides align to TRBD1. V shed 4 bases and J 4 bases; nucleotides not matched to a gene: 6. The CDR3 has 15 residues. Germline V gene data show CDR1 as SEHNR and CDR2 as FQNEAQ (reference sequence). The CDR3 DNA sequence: TGTGCCAGCAGCTCACCCGGGACAGTTAATGAAAAACTGTTTTTT. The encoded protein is CASSSPGTVNEKLFF.

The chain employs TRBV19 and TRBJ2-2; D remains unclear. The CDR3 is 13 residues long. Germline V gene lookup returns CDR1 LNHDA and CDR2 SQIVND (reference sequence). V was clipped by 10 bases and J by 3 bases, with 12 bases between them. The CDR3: CAMHHPDTGELFF. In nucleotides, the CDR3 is TGTGCCATGCACCACCCGGACACCGGGGAGCTGTTTTTT.

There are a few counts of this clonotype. In DNA, the CDR3 is TGTGCCATCAGCGGGACCAATTCACCCCTCCACTTT. Translated: CAISGTNSPLHF. This chain joins TRBV10-3 and TRBJ1-6; tentatively, D is TRBD1 (5 bases). Germline loops: CDR1 ENHRY, CDR2 SYGVKD. The CDR3 runs to 12 residues. V shed 6 bases and J shed 7 bases, with 7 bases lying between them.

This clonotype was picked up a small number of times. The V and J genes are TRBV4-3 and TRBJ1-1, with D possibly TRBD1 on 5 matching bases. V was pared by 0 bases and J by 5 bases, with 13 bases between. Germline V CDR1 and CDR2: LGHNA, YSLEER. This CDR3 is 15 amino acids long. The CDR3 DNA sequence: TGCGCCAGCAGCCAAGAGGGGCAGGGTCGGACTGAAGCTTTCTTT. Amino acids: CASSQEGQGRTEAFF.

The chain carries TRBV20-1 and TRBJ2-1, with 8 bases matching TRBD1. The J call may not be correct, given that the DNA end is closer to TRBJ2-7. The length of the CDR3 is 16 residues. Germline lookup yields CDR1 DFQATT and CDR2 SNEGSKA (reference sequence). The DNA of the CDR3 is TGCAGTGCTAGAGATCTCAGGGGGCCCTCCTACAATGAGCAGTACTTC. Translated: CSARDLRGPSYNEQYF.

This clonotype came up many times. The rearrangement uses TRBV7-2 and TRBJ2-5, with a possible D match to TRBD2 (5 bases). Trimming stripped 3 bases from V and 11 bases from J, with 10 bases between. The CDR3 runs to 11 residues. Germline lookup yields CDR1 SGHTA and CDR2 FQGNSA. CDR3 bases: TGTGCCAGCAGCTTCGAAAGGGAGCAGTACTTC. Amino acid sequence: CASSFEREQYF.

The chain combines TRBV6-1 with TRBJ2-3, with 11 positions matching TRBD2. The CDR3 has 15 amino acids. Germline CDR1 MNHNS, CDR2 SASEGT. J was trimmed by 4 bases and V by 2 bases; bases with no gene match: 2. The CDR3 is CASSEFSGGADTQYF. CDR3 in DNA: TGTGCCAGCAGTGAATTTAGCGGGGGGGCAGATACGCAGTATTTT.

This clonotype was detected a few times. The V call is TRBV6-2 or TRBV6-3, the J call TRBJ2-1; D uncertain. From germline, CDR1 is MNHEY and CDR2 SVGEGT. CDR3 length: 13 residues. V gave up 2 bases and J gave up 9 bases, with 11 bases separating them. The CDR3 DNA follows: TGTGCCAGCAGTTACACCGACTTGAGTGAGCAGTTCTTC. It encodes CASSYTDLSEQFF.

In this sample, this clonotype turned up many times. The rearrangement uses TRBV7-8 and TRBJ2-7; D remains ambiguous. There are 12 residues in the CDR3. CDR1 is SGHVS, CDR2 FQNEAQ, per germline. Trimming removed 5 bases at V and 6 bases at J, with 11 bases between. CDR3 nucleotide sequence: TGTGCCAGCAGCCTAAGGGATCTCGAGCAGTACTTC. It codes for CASSLRDLEQYF.

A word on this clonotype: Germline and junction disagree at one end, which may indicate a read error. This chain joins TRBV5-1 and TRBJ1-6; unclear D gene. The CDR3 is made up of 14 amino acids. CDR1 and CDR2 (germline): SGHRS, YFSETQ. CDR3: CASNLSDYNSPLHF. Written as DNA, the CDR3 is TGCGCCAGCAACTTGTCGGACTATAATTCACCCCTCCACTTT.

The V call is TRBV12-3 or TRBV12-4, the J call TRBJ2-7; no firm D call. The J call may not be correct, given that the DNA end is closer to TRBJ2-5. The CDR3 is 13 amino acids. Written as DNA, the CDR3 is TGTGCCAGCAGTTTGAAGGTGGCGGAGACCCAGTACTTC. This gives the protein CASSLKVAETQYF.

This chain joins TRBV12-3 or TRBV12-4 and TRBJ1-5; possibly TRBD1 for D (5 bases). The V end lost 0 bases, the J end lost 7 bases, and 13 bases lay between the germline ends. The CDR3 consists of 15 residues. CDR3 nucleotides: TGTGCCAGCAGTTTAGCGAGGCGGACAATGCAGCCCCAGCATTTT. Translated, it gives CASSLARRTMQPQHF.

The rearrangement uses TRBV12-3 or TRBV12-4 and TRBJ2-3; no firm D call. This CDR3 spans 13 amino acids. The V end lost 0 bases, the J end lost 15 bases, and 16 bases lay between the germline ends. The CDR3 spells CASSLASTDVQYF. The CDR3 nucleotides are TGTGCCAGCAGTTTAGCAAGCACAGATGTGCAATATTTT.

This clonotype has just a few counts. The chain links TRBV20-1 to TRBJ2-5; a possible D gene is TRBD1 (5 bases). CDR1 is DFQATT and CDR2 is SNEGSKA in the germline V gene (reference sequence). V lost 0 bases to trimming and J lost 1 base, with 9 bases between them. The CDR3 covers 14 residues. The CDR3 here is CSAREQVVQETQYF. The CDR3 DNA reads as TGCAGTGCTAGAGAACAGGTAGTCCAAGAGACCCAGTACTTC.

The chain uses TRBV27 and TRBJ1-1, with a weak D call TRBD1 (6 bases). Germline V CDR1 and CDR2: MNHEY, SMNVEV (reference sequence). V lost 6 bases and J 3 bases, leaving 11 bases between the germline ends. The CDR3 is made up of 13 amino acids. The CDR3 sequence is CASRPGGHTEAFF. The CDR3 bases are TGTGCCAGCAGGCCCGGGGGGCACACTGAAGCTTTCTTT.

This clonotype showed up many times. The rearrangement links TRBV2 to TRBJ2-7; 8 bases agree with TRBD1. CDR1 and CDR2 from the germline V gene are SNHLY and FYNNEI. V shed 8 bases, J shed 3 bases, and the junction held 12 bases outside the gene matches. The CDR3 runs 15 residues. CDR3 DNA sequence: TGTGCCAGCGGCGTACGGGCAGGGGGCATCTACGAGCAGTACTTC. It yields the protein CASGVRAGGIYEQYF.

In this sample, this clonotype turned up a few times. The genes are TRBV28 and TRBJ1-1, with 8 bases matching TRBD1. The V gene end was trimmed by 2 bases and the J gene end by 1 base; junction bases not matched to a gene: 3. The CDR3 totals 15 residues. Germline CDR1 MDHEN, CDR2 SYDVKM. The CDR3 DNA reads TGTGCCAGCAGTTTAATAGGGACAGGGAACACTGAAGCTTTCTTT. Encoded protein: CASSLIGTGNTEAFF.

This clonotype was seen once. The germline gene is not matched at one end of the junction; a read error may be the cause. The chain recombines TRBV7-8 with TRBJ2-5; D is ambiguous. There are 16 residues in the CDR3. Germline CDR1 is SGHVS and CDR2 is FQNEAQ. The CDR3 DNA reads TGTACCAGCAGCCCGAGTACGGGCAGGTCGCAAGAGACCCAGTACTTC. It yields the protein CTSSPSTGRSQETQYF.

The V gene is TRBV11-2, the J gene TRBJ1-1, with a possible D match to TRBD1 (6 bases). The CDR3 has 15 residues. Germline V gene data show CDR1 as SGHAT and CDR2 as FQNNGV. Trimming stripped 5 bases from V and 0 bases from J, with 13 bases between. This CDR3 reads CASSARDTVNTEAFF. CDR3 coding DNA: TGTGCCAGCAGCGCCCGGGACACTGTGAACACTGAAGCTTTCTTT.

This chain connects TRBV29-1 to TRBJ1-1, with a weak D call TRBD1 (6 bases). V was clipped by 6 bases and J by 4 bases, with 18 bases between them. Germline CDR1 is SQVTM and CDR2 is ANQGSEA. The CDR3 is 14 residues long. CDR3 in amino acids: CSVRGSGESTEAFF. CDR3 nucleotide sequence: TGCAGCGTCCGAGGGTCAGGGGAGAGCACTGAAGCTTTCTTT. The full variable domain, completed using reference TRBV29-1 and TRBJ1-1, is SAVISQKPSRDICQRGTSLTIQCQVDSQVTMMFWYRQQPGQSLTLIATANQGSEATYESGFVIDKFPISRPNLTFSTLTVSNMSPEDSSIYLCSVRGSGESTEAFFGQGTRLTVV.

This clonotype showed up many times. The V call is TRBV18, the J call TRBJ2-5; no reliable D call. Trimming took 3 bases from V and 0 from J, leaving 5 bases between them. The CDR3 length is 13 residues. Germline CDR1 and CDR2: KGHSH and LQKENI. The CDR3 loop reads CASSPPNQETQYF. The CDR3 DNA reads TGTGCCAGCTCACCCCCCAACCAAGAGACCCAGTACTTC.

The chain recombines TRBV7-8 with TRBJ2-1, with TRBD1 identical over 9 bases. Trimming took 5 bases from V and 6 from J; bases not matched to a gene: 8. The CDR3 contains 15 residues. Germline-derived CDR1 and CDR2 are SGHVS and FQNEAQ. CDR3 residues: CASSPTGGIFNEQFF. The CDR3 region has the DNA TGTGCCAGCAGCCCCACAGGGGGCATATTCAATGAGCAGTTCTTC.

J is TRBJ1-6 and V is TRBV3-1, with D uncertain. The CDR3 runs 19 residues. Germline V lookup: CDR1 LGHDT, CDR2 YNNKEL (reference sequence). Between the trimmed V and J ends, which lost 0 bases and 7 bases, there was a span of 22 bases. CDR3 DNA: TGTGCCAGCAGCCAAGACGCCCCGGGGAGCCTGGGAGGCAATTCACCCCTCCACTTT. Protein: CASSQDAPGSLGGNSPLHF.

CDR3 in DNA: TGTGCCAGCAGCCCTGAGAGGGTCTACAATGAGCAGTTCTTC. This sequence encodes CASSPERVYNEQFF. The gene calls are TRBV7-9 and TRBJ2-1; perhaps TRBD2 as D (5 bases). The CDR3 spans 14 residues. Deletions cut 5 bases from V and 3 bases from J, with 11 bases between. Germline CDR1 SEHNR, CDR2 FQNEAQ (reference sequence).

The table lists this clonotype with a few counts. The CDR3 nucleotides read TGCAGTGCTAAATCGCAGGGGGATGTCTGGGCGTCCTATAATTCACCCCTCCACTTT. This translates into CSAKSQGDVWASYNSPLHF. The genes are TRBV20-1 and TRBJ1-6; 7 bases align to TRBD1. The trim removed 4 bases at V and 1 base at J, leaving 16 bases unmatched. CDR3 length: 19 amino acids. Germline loops: CDR1 DFQATT, CDR2 SNEGSKA (reference sequence).

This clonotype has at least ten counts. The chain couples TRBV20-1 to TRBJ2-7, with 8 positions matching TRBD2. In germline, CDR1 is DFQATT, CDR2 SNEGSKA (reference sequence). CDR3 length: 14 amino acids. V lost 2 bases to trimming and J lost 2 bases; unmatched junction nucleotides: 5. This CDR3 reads CSARTGTRAYEQYF. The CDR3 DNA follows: TGCAGTGCTAGAACCGGGACTAGGGCCTACGAGCAGTACTTC.

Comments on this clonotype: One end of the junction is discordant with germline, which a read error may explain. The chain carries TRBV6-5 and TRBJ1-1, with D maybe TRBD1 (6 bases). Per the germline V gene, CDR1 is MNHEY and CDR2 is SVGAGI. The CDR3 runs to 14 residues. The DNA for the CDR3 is TGTGCCGGCAGTTATCGGGGGGCACTTACTGAAGCTTTCTTT. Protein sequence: CAGSYRGALTEAFF.

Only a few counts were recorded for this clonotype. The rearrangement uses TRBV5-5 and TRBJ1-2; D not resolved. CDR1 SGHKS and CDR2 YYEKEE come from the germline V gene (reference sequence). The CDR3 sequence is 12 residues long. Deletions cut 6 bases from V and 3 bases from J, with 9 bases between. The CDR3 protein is CASISYDYGYTF. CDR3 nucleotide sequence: TGTGCCAGCATCTCGTATGACTATGGCTACACCTTC.

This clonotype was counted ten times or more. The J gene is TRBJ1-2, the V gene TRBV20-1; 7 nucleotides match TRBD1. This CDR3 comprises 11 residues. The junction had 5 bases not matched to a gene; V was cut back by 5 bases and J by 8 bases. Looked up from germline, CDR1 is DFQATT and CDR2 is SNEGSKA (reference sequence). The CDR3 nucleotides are TGCAGTGCTTATGACAGGGACGGCTACACCTTC. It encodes CSAYDRDGYTF.